Listed here are 25 T cell receptor beta chains from one sample, sequenced in a study of graft-versus-host responses after intestinal transplantation. The assay was immunoSEQ multiplex PCR, and TCRdb's table has in-frame clones only and misses some. The sample has approximately 100,000 clones, about 84% seen once. This material consisted of PBMCs, taken 255 days after intestinal transplant. Source of these receptors: a human patient who received an intestinal transplant, so some T cells may come from the graft donor.

This clone was seen more than once but under ten times. The chain links TRBV11-3 to TRBJ2-3; D is uncertain. With 1 base removed from V and 2 bases from J, the gap between germline ends came to 10 bases. Germline CDR1 reads SGHNT; CDR2 reads YENEEA. The CDR3 is 15 residues long. This CDR3 reads CASSLGTVDTDTQYF. CDR3 in DNA: TGTGCCAGCAGCTTAGGGACGGTAGACACAGATACGCAGTATTTT.

This clone was detected a few times. This chain links TRBV2 with TRBJ2-2; 7 bases align to TRBD2. The CDR3 runs 14 residues. Germline V lookup: CDR1 SNHLY, CDR2 FYNNEI. With V trimmed by 8 bases and J by 4 bases, 7 bases remained unmatched. For the CDR3, the DNA is TGTGCCAGCTCCGGTCGCGGGAGCACCGGGGAGCTGTTTTTT. It is translated as CASSGRGSTGELFF. The full variable domain, with the rest looked up from reference TRBV2 and TRBJ2-2, is EPEVTQTPSHQVTQMGQEVILRCVPISNHLYFYWYRQILGQKVEFLVSFYNNEISEKSEIFDDQFSVERPDGSNFTLKIRSTKLEDSAMYFCASSGRGSTGELFFGEGSRLTVL.

The V call is TRBV2, the J call TRBJ2-3; 9 nucleotides align to TRBD2. V lost 10 bases and J lost 4; bases outside the gene matches: 12. This CDR3 region has 15 residues. Germline V gene data show CDR1 as SNHLY and CDR2 as FYNNEI. The chain's CDR3 is CAKTTSGRDADTQYF. DNA of the CDR3: TGTGCCAAAACGACTAGCGGTAGGGACGCAGATACGCAGTATTTT. The whole variable domain, remainder taken from reference TRBV2 and TRBJ2-3, is EPEVTQTPSHQVTQMGQEVILRCVPISNHLYFYWYRQILGQKVEFLVSFYNNEISEKSEIFDDQFSVERPDGSNFTLKIRSTKLEDSAMYFCAKTTSGRDADTQYFGPGTRLTVL.

The chain joins TRBV15 to TRBJ2-1; 9 nucleotides line up with TRBD2. Germline V lookup: CDR1 LNHNV, CDR2 YYDKDF (reference sequence). Trimming at V came to 0 bases and at J to 6 bases, leaving 6 bases not matched to a gene. This CDR3 has 16 amino acids. The CDR3 DNA reads as TGTGCCACCAGCAGAGACCTAGCGGGATCTACCAATGAGCAGTTCTTC. As protein: CATSRDLAGSTNEQFF.

This rearrangement joins TRBV11-2 to TRBJ1-3, with 11 bases fitting TRBD1. The CDR3 runs 16 residues. Germline V gives CDR1 SGHAT, CDR2 FQNNGV. After removal of 5 bases from V and 2 bases from J, the junction contained 5 bases not matched to a gene. CDR3 sequence (DNA): TGTGCCAGCAGCCCCGGACAGGGGGCGGCTGGAAACACCATATATTTT. Its translation is CASSPGQGAAGNTIYF.

The chain carries TRBV4-1 and TRBJ1-2; the D is unclear. In germline, CDR1 is MGHRA, CDR2 YSYEKL. Trimming took off 1 base at V and 7 bases at J, with 10 bases between the two ends. This CDR3 has 13 amino acids. CDR3 amino acids: CASSQGTAFGYTF. DNA of the CDR3: TGCGCCAGCAGCCAAGGGACCGCGTTTGGCTACACCTTC.

V gene TRBV20-1 combines with J gene TRBJ2-2; D unresolved. Germline-derived CDR1 and CDR2 are DFQATT and SNEGSKA (reference sequence). Deletions cut 3 bases from V and 7 bases from J, with 6 bases between. CDR3 length: 11 residues. The CDR3 here is CSASRSGELFF. CDR3 bases: TGCAGTGCTAGCCGGAGCGGGGAGCTGTTTTTT.

The rearrangement uses TRBV12-5 and TRBJ2-3; unclear D gene. Trimming took off 3 bases at V and 0 bases at J, with 4 bases between the two ends. Germline CDR1 and CDR2: LGHNT and FRNRAP. This CDR3 comprises 13 residues. The CDR3 spells CASGFGSTDTQYF. CDR3 in DNA: TGTGCTAGTGGTTTCGGTAGCACAGATACGCAGTATTTT.

The CDR3 protein is CASSESRGWEKLFF. CDR3 DNA sequence: TGTGCCAGCAGTGAAAGCAGGGGTTGGGAAAAACTGTTTTTT. The rearrangement joins TRBV2 to TRBJ1-4, with D maybe TRBD1 (6 bases). CDR1 and CDR2 (germline): SNHLY, FYNNEI. Trimming took off 2 bases at V and 8 bases at J, with 12 bases between the two ends. The CDR3 has 14 residues.

The J gene is TRBJ1-6, the V gene TRBV28; a possible D gene is TRBD1 (6 bases). Trimming stripped 5 bases from V and 8 bases from J, with 22 bases between. This CDR3 spans 17 amino acids. Germline CDR1 is MDHEN and CDR2 is SYDVKM. CDR3 in DNA: TGTGCCAGCAGTCCGTCCTCCGGGACACTGGGCGATTCACCCCTCCACTTT. This gives the protein CASSPSSGTLGDSPLHF.

The CDR3 protein is CASSRTGQFMNTEAFF. The CDR3 DNA is TGCGCCAGCAGCCGAACGGGACAGTTTATGAACACTGAAGCTTTCTTT. The chain links TRBV4-1 to TRBJ1-1, with 7 nucleotides matching TRBD1. This CDR3 has 16 amino acids. CDR1 and CDR2 (germline): MGHRA, YSYEKL. The J segment lost 0 bases and the V segment lost 4 bases, leaving 8 bases of the junction unmatched.

The genes are TRBV19 and TRBJ2-6; either TRBD1 or TRBD2 may fit D (5 bases each). The CDR3 extends over 15 amino acids. Trimming cost V 3 bases and J 2 bases, with 8 bases left between them. The germline CDR1 and CDR2 sequences are LNHDA and SQIVND (reference sequence). The chain's CDR3 is CASSIEGTGANVLTF. CDR3 nucleotide sequence: TGTGCCAGTAGTATCGAGGGGACTGGGGCCAACGTCCTGACTTTC.

The V gene is TRBV5-4, the J gene TRBJ2-7; D is uncertain. Trimming stripped 3 bases from V and 5 bases from J, with 15 bases between. CDR1 is SGHNT and CDR2 is YYREEE in the germline V gene (reference sequence). The CDR3 totals 14 residues. The CDR3 nucleotides read TGTGCCAGCAGCTCCCCCCGGTGGCCGGACGAGCAGTACTTC. Translating it yields CASSSPRWPDEQYF.

As regards this clone: At the DNA level, this CDR3 is encoded by other sequences in the same sample as well. This chain connects TRBV7-2 to TRBJ2-3; D ambiguous. CDR1 SGHTA and CDR2 FQGNSA come from the germline V gene. The CDR3 is 12 residues long. V was trimmed by 1 base and J by 2 bases, leaving 1 base between them. The CDR3 coding sequence is TGTGCCAGCAGCTTAGACACAGATACGCAGTATTTT. Translation gives CASSLDTDTQYF.

CDR3 sequence reads: CATSNGLGYGNTIYF. The CDR3 coding sequence is TGTGCCACCTCGAATGGGCTTGGGTACGGAAACACCATATATTTT. The rearrangement joins TRBV19 to TRBJ1-3; D ambiguous. Germline lookup yields CDR1 LNHDA and CDR2 SQIVND (reference sequence). CDR3 length: 15 residues. Trimming took off 10 bases at V and 4 bases at J, with 20 bases between the two ends.

This chain joins TRBV4-1 and TRBJ1-2; D is uncertain. With 3 bases removed from V and 4 bases from J, the gap between germline ends came to 9 bases. The CDR3 covers 13 residues. CDR1 is MGHRA, CDR2 YSYEKL, per germline. CDR3 residues: CASSQGKRYGYTF. The CDR3 DNA is TGCGCCAGCAGCCAGGGAAAACGCTATGGCTACACCTTC.

This chain uses TRBV29-1 with TRBJ1-2; D call uncertain. This CDR3 region has 13 residues. V was shortened by 5 bases and J by 4 bases, with 14 bases between the two germline ends. From germline, CDR1 is SQVTM and CDR2 ANQGSEA. The chain's CDR3 is CSVPGRKGYGYTF. CDR3 nucleotide sequence: TGCAGCGTTCCGGGTAGGAAAGGCTATGGCTACACCTTC.

The chain couples TRBV19 to TRBJ1-2; D gene unclear. The CDR3 totals 11 residues. Germline V CDR1 and CDR2: LNHDA, SQIVND (reference sequence). The ends were cut back, 10 bases at V and 4 bases at J, with 10 bases in the middle. For the CDR3, the DNA is TGTGCCATACACCCCCTCTATGGCTACACCTTC. Translated: CAIHPLYGYTF.

This clone was picked up a small number of times. V and J are TRBV6-6 and TRBJ1-4; D remains ambiguous. CDR1 is MNHNY and CDR2 is SVGAGI in the germline V gene (reference sequence). V shed 5 bases and J shed 5 bases, with 9 bases lying between them. The CDR3 has 13 amino acids. CDR3 residues: CASSQWKNEKLFF. The CDR3 nucleotides are TGTGCCAGCAGTCAATGGAAGAATGAAAAACTGTTTTTT.

The chain has TRBV7-9 and TRBJ1-4, with D perhaps matching TRBD1 (6 bases). The germline V gene encodes CDR1 SEHNR and CDR2 FQNEAQ (reference sequence). V was trimmed by 1 base and J by 7 bases, leaving 13 bases between them. The CDR3 consists of 15 residues. The CDR3 DNA reads TGTGCCAGCAGCTTAGAACACAGGGTAATTGAAAAACTGTTTTTT. Protein product: CASSLEHRVIEKLFF. The variable domain in full, with the rest retrieved from reference TRBV7-9 and TRBJ1-4, is DTGVSQNPRHKITKRGQNVTFRCDPISEHNRLYWYRQTLGQGPEFLTYFQNEAQLEKSRLLSDRFSAERPKGSFSTLEIQRTEQGDSAMYLCASSLEHRVIEKLFFGSGTQLSVL.

This CDR3 is CASSLPLTGTGDSPLHF. In nucleotides, the CDR3 is TGTGCCAGCAGTTTGCCCCTGACAGGTACCGGGGATTCACCCCTCCACTTT. The rearrangement joins TRBV28 to TRBJ1-6; a weak D match, TRBD1 (6 bases). Germline-derived CDR1 and CDR2 are MDHEN and SYDVKM. The CDR3 loop spans 17 amino acids. Between the trimmed V and J ends, which lost 3 bases and 8 bases, there was a span of 20 bases.

This clone was detected only once. The gene calls are TRBV28 and TRBJ1-5; 8 nucleotides agree with TRBD1. Germline V gene sequence: CDR1 MDHEN, CDR2 SYDVKM. V shed 4 bases, J shed 6 bases, and the junction held 8 bases outside the gene matches. The CDR3 is 15 amino acids. The CDR3 protein is CASSSPGTGIQPQHF. CDR3 sequence (DNA): TGTGCCAGCAGTTCCCCCGGGACAGGTATTCAGCCCCAGCATTTT.

This clone came up once. The rearrangement joins TRBV6-1 to TRBJ1-1; 7 nucleotides agree with TRBD1. V lost 2 bases and J lost 7; bases outside the gene matches: 7. CDR1 and CDR2 (germline): MNHNS, SASEGT. The CDR3 covers 14 residues. The CDR3 coding sequence is TGTGCCAGCAGTGAATGGTCAGGGGGAATTGAAGCTTTCTTT. Its protein is CASSEWSGGIEAFF.

The chain couples TRBV5-5 to TRBJ2-1; perhaps TRBD1 as D (6 bases). From germline, CDR1 is SGHKS and CDR2 YYEKEE (reference sequence). V was pared by 4 bases and J by 3 bases, with 11 bases between. CDR3 length: 14 residues. The CDR3 DNA sequence: TGTGCCAGCAGCCCCCCGGGACACTACAATGAGCAGTTCTTC. Translation: CASSPPGHYNEQFF. Full variable domain (missing parts from reference TRBV5-5 and TRBJ2-1): DAGVTQSPTHLIKTRGQQVTLRCSPISGHKSVSWYQQVLGQGPQFIFQYYEKEERGRGNFPDRFSARQFPNYSSELNVNALLLGDSALYLCASSPPGHYNEQFFGPGTRLTVL.

This clone was counted between two and nine times. V and J are TRBV28 and TRBJ2-6, with D unresolved. V was cut by 2 bases and J by 2 bases, with 1 base left in between. Germline assignment: CDR1 MDHEN and CDR2 SYDVKM. The CDR3 loop spans 13 amino acids. The CDR3 loop reads CASSLAGANVLTF. CDR3 bases: TGTGCCAGCAGTTTAGCTGGGGCCAACGTCCTGACTTTC.